This record looks at one T cell receptor beta chain sequence and its context. The antigen is undetermined. The junction does not match germline at one end; this may be a read error. Synthesis of TCR beta cDNA was carried out from 500 ng total RNA with a constant-region primer. ARM-PCR was slightly modified, and three nested multiplex PCR rounds with it gave rise to the TCR beta libraries. Two initial PCR rounds of around 9 cycles each paired TRBV1-TRBV30 forward primers with a C-beta reverse primer. Each CDR3 protein gets one entry after TCRdb re-called the multiplex PCR reads with MiXCR. There are about 180,000 distinct CDR3 sequences in the sample; 60% occur only once, and about 72% lies in the top ten. This sample is drawn from a study of tumor-infiltrating lymphocytes in primary liver carcinoma. About the study: Patients underwent surgical resection for primary liver carcinoma. All lesions had stage T1-T3 N0M0 and about 4 to 11 cm widths.

Study results and limitations: Tumor region pairs showed greater overlap than either tumor-adjacent or tumor-blood pairs did. Against blood, tumors held a significantly higher top-250-clone fraction (p = 0.039).

Blood RNA was derived from unsorted whole blood, and germline DNA was extracted too. The CDR3 has 15 residues. Germline V lookup: CDR1 SGHDT, CDR2 YYEEEE. The chain employs TRBV5-6 and TRBJ2-6; D gene ambiguous. Sequencing was performed on peripheral blood. The sequence was obtained from a man aged 35-49 years with primary liver carcinoma and hepatitis B virus infection. CDR3 in amino acids: CVSTPEVSGANVLTF. CDR3 DNA: TGTGTCAGCACCCCGGAAGTCTCGGGGGCCAACGTCCTGACTTTC.